A selection of T cell receptor beta chains follows, all from one sample in a study of T cell repertoires in cytomegalovirus infection. TCRdb redid the calling of the reads with MiXCR, one entry per CDR3 protein. This table holds approximately 470,000 distinct CDR3 sequences, more than 40% found once. These receptors' targets are unknown. The specimen was cultured PBMCs, collected from culture after CMV antigen stimulation. The receptors derive from a human donor in good health (CMV status not recorded). Some clones in this sample may be carry-over from other donors' samples. The CDR3 runs from the conserved cysteine through the conserved F or W. The order of the fields is D gene, V gene, J gene, clone size, CDR3 DNA, CDR3 protein. A D gene is named only where the DNA matches it firmly. Size is omitted from some rows. Given values are once, few, many or a class for expanded clones.

>-|TRBV12-3/TRBV12-4|TRBJ1-1|-
TGTGCCAGCAGCCGTAGGGAGGGGACTCAAGCTTTCTTT
CASSRREGTQAFF
>TRBD2|TRBV7-4|TRBJ2-7|few
TGTGCCGGGTCGCGGCCTACTAGCGGGCCCTACGAGCAGTACTTC
CAGSRPTSGPYEQYF
>-|TRBV11-3|TRBJ1-5|-
TGTGCCACGTTAAGGAGTAGCAATCAGCCCCAGCATTTT
CATLRSSNQPQHF
>-|TRBV7-8|TRBJ1-4|-
TGTGCCAGCAGCTTAGCGAGGGGCTCGGGGGAAAAACTGTTTTTT
CASSLARGSGEKLFF
>TRBD1|TRBV7-8|TRBJ1-2|many
TGTGCCAGCAGCTTACACCAGGGGGGGCAGGGCTATGGCTACACCTTC
CASSLHQGGQGYGYTF
>TRBD1|TRBV6-1|TRBJ2-7|-
TGTGCCAGCAGTGAAGCGCCCCGGGACAGCTTATGCTTC
CASSEAPRDSLCF
>TRBD2|TRBV20-1|TRBJ2-5|-
TGCAGTGCTAGAGTAGTAGCGGGGCAAGAGACCCAGTACTTC
CSARVVAGQETQYF
>TRBD2|TRBV10-3|TRBJ2-7|-
TGTGCCATCAGTGAGGGACTAGCGGGGTCCTACGAGCAGTACTTC
CAISEGLAGSYEQYF
>-|TRBV7-4|TRBJ1-4|-
TGTGCCAGCAGCCTACACAGACAGGTCGTTAATGAAAAACTGTTTTTT
CASSLHRQVVNEKLFF
>TRBD1|TRBV5-4|TRBJ2-7|few
TGTGCCAGCAGTAAGGGCAGGGGGTCGGGCTACGAGCAGTACTTC
CASSKGRGSGYEQYF
>TRBD2|TRBV15|TRBJ2-5|-
TGTGCCACCAGCACGCCCGGGGAGGGTGAGCAAGAGACCCAGTACTTC
CATSTPGEGEQETQYF
>-|TRBV7-2|TRBJ2-5|-
TGTGCCAGCAGCTTCTCCAGTCAAGAGACCCAGTACTTC
CASSFSSQETQYF
>-|TRBV7-9|TRBJ2-1|-
TGTGCCAGCAGCCCTTACGATGAGCAGTTCTTC
CASSPYDEQFF
>TRBD2|TRBV15|TRBJ2-1|-
TGTGCCACCAGCAGAGACGGGAGGGCCTACAATGAGCAGTTCTTC
CATSRDGRAYNEQFF
>-|TRBV7-8|TRBJ1-3|few
TGTGCCAGCAGCCTTATTAGGGGATCAGGAAACACCATATATTTT
CASSLIRGSGNTIYF
>-|TRBV7-2|TRBJ2-7|few
TGTGCCAGCTCCCGGACAGTCTCCTTCTACGAGCAGTACTTC
CASSRTVSFYEQYF
>-|TRBV4-1|TRBJ1-5|-
TGCGCCAGCAGCCTGGAGGGACACCCAAGCAATCAGCCCCAGCATTTT
CASSLEGHPSNQPQHF
>TRBD2|TRBV28|TRBJ2-1|few
TGTGCCAGCAGCCCGACTAGCCTAACCTACAATGAGCAGTTCTTC
CASSPTSLTYNEQFF
>-|TRBV19|TRBJ2-1|-
TGTGCCAGTAGCACGATACGAAAGAAGGTCGATGAGCAGTTCTTC
CASSTIRKKVDEQFF
>-|TRBV5-4|TRBJ1-1|-
TGTGCCAGCAGCTTGTGGGTGGGGGCCACTGAAGCTTTCTTT
CASSLWVGATEAFF
>-|TRBV6-1|TRBJ1-1|few
TGTGCCAGCAGTGATAGTTTTTGGAGGAACACTGAAGCTTTCTTT
CASSDSFWRNTEAFF
>-|TRBV7-2|TRBJ2-7|few
TGTGCCAGCAGCTTAGGGCAGGGAAGCTCCTACGAGCAGTACTTC
CASSLGQGSSYEQYF
>TRBD2|TRBV10-3|TRBJ2-1|few
TGTGCCATCAGTGATTCGAGGGGACTAGCGGGACTCAATGAGCAGTTCTTC
CAISDSRGLAGLNEQFF
>TRBD2|TRBV19|TRBJ2-7|few
TGTGCCAGTAGTATAGTCAGCGGGGCCACCAACGAGCAGTACTTC
CASSIVSGATNEQYF
>TRBD1|TRBV7-6|TRBJ1-3|few
TGTGCCAGCAGCTTAGTAGGGGGCGAGCAAAACACCATATATTTT
CASSLVGGEQNTIYF
>-|TRBV27|TRBJ1-4|-
TGTGCCAGCAGCCGCACCGACAGGCGTAATGAAAAACTGTTTTTT
CASSRTDRRNEKLFF
>-|TRBV7-6|TRBJ1-5|many
TGTGCCAGCAGCTTAGGGGGGTCAGATCAGCCCCAGCATTTT
CASSLGGSDQPQHF
>-|TRBV12-3/TRBV12-4|TRBJ2-3|-
TGTGCCAGCAGTTTGACATGGGTCGATACGCAGTATTTT
CASSLTWVDTQYF
>TRBD2|TRBV6-1|TRBJ2-3|-
TGTGCCAGCAGTGACCCCGGGGGGATCACAGATACGCAGTATTTT
CASSDPGGITDTQYF
>-|TRBV27|TRBJ2-3|-
TGTGCCAGCAGTTCAACCACGGACAGTTCCGGCACAGATACGCAGTATTTT
CASSSTTDSSGTDTQYF
>TRBD1|TRBV7-2|TRBJ1-5|few
TGTGCCAGCAGCTTGGGGACAGCACAGCCCCAGCATTTT
CASSLGTAQPQHF
>-|TRBV7-8|TRBJ2-1|many
TGTGCCAGCAGCTTAGCGGAGGACTACAATGAGCAGTTCTTC
CASSLAEDYNEQFF
>TRBD2|TRBV6-2/TRBV6-3|TRBJ2-5|many
TGTGCCAGCAGTTGGACTAGCGGGAGTGGAGAGACCCAGTACTTC
CASSWTSGSGETQYF
>-|TRBV4-1|TRBJ2-1|-
TGTGCCAGCAGCCTGGACCGGGACGATGAGCAGTTCTTC
CASSLDRDDEQFF
>-|TRBV11-3|TRBJ2-1|-
TGTGCCAGCAGCTTCGAAGGGCTCAATGAGCAGTTCTTC
CASSFEGLNEQFF
>TRBD2|TRBV7-8|TRBJ2-5|-
TGTGCCAGCAGGCCTACCCGACTAGCGGGGCAAGAGACCCAGTACTTC
CASRPTRLAGQETQYF
>TRBD1|TRBV7-2|TRBJ1-2|many
TGTGCCAGCAGCTCCCTGGGACAGTACTATGGCTACACCTTC
CASSSLGQYYGYTF
>-|TRBV7-2|TRBJ1-5|many
TGTGCCAGCAGCCCAGCCGGGGGTCAGCCCCAGCATTTT
CASSPAGGQPQHF
>-|TRBV12-5|TRBJ2-7|-
TGTGCTAGTGGCTTGGACAGCCTGAGCGAGCAGTACTTC
CASGLDSLSEQYF
>TRBD1|TRBV13|TRBJ2-3|once
TGTGCCAGCAGCATAGGGACAGGTTCGCACGCTACGCAGTATTTT
CASSIGTGSHATQYF
>TRBD2|TRBV12-3/TRBV12-4|TRBJ2-7|-
TGTGCCAGCAGTTTAAAGGCGGGAGCCTACTACGAGCAGTACTTC
CASSLKAGAYYEQYF
>-|TRBV28|TRBJ1-5|once
TGTGCCAGCACTTCGATTAACCAGCCCCAGCATTTT
CASTSINQPQHF
>-|TRBV12-3/TRBV12-4|TRBJ2-4|-
TGTGCCAGCAGTTACGGGGCGGGGAACATTCAGTACTTC
CASSYGAGNIQYF
>TRBD2|TRBV20-1|TRBJ2-1|once
TGCAGTGCAGACCGGACTAGCAGCCCCTACAATGAGCAGTTCTTC
CSADRTSSPYNEQFF
>-|TRBV15|TRBJ1-1|-
TGTGCCACCAGCAGAGGTTACAGCACTGAAGCTTTCTTT
CATSRGYSTEAFF
>-|TRBV6-2/TRBV6-3|TRBJ1-1|-
TGTGCCAGCAGCTGGGGAGTGACTGAAGCTTTCTTT
CASSWGVTEAFF
>TRBD1|TRBV5-1|TRBJ2-7|-
TGCGCCAGCAGCGTGGGACAGGGTGTCCACGAGCAGTACTTC
CASSVGQGVHEQYF
>TRBD1|TRBV7-9|TRBJ1-5|-
TGTGCCAGCAGCTTAGGAGGACAGGGGCCTCAGCCCCAGCATTTT
CASSLGGQGPQPQHF
>-|TRBV28|TRBJ1-2|-
TGTGCCAGCAGCCCGGTTTACAATGGCTACACCTTC
CASSPVYNGYTF
>-|TRBV28|TRBJ2-3|-
TGTGCCAGCAGTGCCGCCGGGACTACAGATACGCAGTATTTT
CASSAAGTTDTQYF